The T cell receptor beta chain under discussion was sequenced for a study of human CD8 memory T cell subsets. UMI-labeled 5' RACE was the method by which TCR beta libraries were made. TCRdb reprocessed the 5' RACE reads and stores each CDR3 protein as one record, lacking DNA. The sample totals about 10,000 distinct CDR3 sequences. Germline V CDR1 and CDR2: MNHEY, SVGEGT. This CDR3 contains 12 residues. This clonotype was sampled from a human donor in good health. The sequenced sample consisted of CD8+ T cells from PBMCs. The J gene is TRBJ2-7, the V gene TRBV6-2 or TRBV6-3; the D call from TCRdb, TRBD2, cannot be confirmed without DNA. CDR3 protein: CASEGSSYEQYF.